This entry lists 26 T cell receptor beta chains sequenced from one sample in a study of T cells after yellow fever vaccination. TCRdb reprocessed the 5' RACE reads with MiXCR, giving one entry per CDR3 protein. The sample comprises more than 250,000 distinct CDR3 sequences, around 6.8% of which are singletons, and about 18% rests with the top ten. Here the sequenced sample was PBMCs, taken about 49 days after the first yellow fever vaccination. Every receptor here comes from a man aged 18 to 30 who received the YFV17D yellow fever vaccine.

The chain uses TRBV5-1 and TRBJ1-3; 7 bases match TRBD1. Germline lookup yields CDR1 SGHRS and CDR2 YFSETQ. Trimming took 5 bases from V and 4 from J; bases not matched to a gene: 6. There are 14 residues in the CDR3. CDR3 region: CASSIKGAGNTIYF. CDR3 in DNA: TGCGCCAGCAGTATTAAGGGGGCCGGAAACACCATATATTTT.

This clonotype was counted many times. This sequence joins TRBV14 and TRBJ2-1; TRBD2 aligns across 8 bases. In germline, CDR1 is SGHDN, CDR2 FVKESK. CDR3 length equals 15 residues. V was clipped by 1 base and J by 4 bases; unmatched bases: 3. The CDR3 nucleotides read TGTGCCAGCAGCCAAGCGCGCGGGAGGTACAATGAGCAGTTCTTC. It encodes CASSQARGRYNEQFF. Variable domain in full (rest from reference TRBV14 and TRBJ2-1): EAGVTQFPSHSVIEKGQTVTLRCDPISGHDNLYWYRRVMGKEIKFLLHFVKESKQDESGMPNNRFLAERTGGTYSTLKVQPAELEDSGVYFCASSQARGRYNEQFFGPGTRLTVL.

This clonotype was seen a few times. The chain's CDR3 is CAWGQNNEQFF. CDR3 nucleotide sequence: TGTGCCTGGGGACAGAACAATGAGCAGTTCTTC. The chain links TRBV30 to TRBJ2-1, with D possibly TRBD1 on 6 matching bases. Germline V CDR1 and CDR2: GTSNPN, SVGIG (reference sequence). The germline V and J ends were trimmed by 5 bases and 5 bases, with 7 bases remaining between them. This CDR3 contains 11 residues.

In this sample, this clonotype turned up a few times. The CDR3 nucleotides read TGTGCCAGCAGCTTTTCAGGGGCTGGTGAGCAGTTCTTC. It specifies CASSFSGAGEQFF. This chain joins TRBV7-9 and TRBJ2-1; weak D call: TRBD1 (6 bases). V gave up 3 bases and J gave up 9 bases, with 12 bases separating them. The CDR3 has 13 amino acids. The germline V gene encodes CDR1 SEHNR and CDR2 FQNEAQ (reference sequence).

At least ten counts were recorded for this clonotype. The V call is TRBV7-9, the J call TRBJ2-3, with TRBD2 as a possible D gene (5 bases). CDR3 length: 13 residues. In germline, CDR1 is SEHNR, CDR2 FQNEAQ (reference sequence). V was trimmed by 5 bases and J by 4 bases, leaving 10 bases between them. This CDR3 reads CASSIGVADTQYF. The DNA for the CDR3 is TGTGCCAGCAGCATCGGGGTCGCAGATACGCAGTATTTT.

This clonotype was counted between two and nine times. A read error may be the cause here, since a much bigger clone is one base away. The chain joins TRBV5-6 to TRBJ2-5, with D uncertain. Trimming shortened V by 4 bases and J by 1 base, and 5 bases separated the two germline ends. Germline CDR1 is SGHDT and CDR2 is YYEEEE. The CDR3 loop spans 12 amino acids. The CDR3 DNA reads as TGTGCCAGCAGCGCCATCCAAGAGACCCAGTACTTC. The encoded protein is CASSAIQETQYF.

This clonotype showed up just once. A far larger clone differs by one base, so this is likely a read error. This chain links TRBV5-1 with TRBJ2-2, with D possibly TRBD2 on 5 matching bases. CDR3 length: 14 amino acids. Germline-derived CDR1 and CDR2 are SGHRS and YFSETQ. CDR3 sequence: CASSLDPNTGELVF. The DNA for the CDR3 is TGCGCCAGCAGCTTGGACCCGAACACCGGGGAGCTGGTTTTT. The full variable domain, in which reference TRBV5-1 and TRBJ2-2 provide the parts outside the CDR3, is KAGVTQTPRYLIKTRGQQVTLSCSPISGHRSVSWYQQTPGQGLQFLFEYFSETQRNKGNFPGRFSGRQFSNSRSEMNVSTLELGDSALYLCASSLDPNTGELVFGEGSRLTVL.

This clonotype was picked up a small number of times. CDR3 loop: CSARSEGTGANTEAFF. CDR3 sequence (DNA): TGCAGTGCTAGATCCGAAGGGACAGGGGCTAACACTGAAGCTTTCTTT. J is TRBJ1-1 and V is TRBV20-1; TRBD1 matches 10 bases. The germline V gene has CDR1 DFQATT and CDR2 SNEGSKA (reference sequence). The CDR3 has 16 residues. Trimming took 2 bases from V and 2 from J; bases not matched to a gene: 8.

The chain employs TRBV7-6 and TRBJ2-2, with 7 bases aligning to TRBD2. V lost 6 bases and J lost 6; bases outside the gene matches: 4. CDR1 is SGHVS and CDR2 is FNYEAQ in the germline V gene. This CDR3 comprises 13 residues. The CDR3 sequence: CASRREVAGELFF. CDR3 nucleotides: TGTGCCAGCAGACGGGAGGTCGCCGGGGAGCTGTTTTTT.

DNA of the CDR3: TGTGCCAGCAGTCCCCGGGGTAGCCGCAGCACAGATACGCAGTATTTT. This gives the protein CASSPRGSRSTDTQYF. V is TRBV12-3 or TRBV12-4 and J is TRBJ2-3, with a possible D match to TRBD2 (5 bases). The CDR3 is 16 residues long. V was pared by 5 bases and J by 0 bases, with 15 bases between.

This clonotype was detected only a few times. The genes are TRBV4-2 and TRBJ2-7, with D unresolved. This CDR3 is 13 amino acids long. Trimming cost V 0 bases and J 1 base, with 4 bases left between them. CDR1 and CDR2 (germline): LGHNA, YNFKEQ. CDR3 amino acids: CASSQDLSYEQYF. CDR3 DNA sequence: TGTGCCAGCAGCCAAGATCTATCCTACGAGCAGTACTTC.

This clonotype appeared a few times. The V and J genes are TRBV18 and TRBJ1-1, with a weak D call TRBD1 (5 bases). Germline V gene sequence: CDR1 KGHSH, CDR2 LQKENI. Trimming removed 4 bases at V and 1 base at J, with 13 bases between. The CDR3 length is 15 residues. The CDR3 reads CASSLYGGTNTEAFF. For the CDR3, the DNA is TGTGCCAGCTCACTTTACGGGGGTACGAACACTGAAGCTTTCTTT.

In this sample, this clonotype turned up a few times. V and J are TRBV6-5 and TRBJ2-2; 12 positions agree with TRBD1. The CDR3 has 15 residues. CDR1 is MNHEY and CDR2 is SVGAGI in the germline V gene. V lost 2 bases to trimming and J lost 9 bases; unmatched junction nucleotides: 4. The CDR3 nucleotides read TGTGCCAGCAGTTACGACGGGACAGGGGGCCGGGAGCTGTTTTTT. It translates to CASSYDGTGGRELFF.

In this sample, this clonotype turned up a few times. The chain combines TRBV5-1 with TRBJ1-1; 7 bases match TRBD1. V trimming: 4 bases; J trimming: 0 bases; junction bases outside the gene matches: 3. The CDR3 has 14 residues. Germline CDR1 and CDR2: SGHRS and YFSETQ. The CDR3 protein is CASSPDRMNTEAFF. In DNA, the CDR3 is TGCGCCAGCAGCCCGGACAGGATGAACACTGAAGCTTTCTTT.

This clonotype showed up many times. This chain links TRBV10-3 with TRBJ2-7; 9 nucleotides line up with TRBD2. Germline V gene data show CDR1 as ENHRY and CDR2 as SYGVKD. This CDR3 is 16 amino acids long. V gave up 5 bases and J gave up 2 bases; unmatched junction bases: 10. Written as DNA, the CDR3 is TGTGCCATCAGTACTAACCCTAGCGGGGAGGCCTACGAGCAGTACTTC. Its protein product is CAISTNPSGEAYEQYF.

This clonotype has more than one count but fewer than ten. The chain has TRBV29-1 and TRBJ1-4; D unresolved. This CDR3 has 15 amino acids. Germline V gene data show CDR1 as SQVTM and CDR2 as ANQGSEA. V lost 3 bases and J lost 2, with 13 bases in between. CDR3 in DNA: TGCAGCGTTGAGGCCGGATTGGGGACTAATGAAAAACTGTTTTTT. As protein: CSVEAGLGTNEKLFF.

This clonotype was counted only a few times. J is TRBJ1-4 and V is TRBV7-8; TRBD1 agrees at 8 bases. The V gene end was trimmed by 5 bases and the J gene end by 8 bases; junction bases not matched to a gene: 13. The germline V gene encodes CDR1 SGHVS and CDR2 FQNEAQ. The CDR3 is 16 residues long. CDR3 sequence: CASSQGPGQGPEKLFF. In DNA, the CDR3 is TGTGCCAGCAGCCAAGGTCCAGGACAGGGTCCCGAAAAACTGTTTTTT.

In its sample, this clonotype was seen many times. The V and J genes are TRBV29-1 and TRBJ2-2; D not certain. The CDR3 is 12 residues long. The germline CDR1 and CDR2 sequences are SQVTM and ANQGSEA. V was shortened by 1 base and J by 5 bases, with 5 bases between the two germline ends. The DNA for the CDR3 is TGCAGCGTTGAAGCGGTTACCGGGGAGCTGTTTTTT. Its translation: CSVEAVTGELFF.

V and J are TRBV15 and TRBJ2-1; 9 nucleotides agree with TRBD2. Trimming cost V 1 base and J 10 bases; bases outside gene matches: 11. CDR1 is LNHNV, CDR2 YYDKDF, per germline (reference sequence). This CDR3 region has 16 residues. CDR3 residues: CATSRGLAGPRGEQFF. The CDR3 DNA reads TGTGCCACCAGCAGAGGGCTAGCGGGGCCTAGGGGAGAGCAGTTCTTC. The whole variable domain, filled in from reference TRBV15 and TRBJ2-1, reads DAMVIQNPRYQVTQFGKPVTLSCSQTLNHNVMYWYQQKSSQAPKLLFHYYDKDFNNEADTPDNFQSRRPNTSFCFLDIRSPGLGDTAMYLCATSRGLAGPRGEQFFGPGTRLTVL.

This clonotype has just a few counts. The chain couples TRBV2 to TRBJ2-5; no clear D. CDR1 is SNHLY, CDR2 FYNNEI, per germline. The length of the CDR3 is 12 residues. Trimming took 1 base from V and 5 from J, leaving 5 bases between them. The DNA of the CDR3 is TGTGCCAGCAGTGAAGAGGTCGAGACCCAGTACTTC. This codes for CASSEEVETQYF.

The CDR3 reads CASSGRNSPLHF. CDR3 bases: TGTGCCAGCAGCGGTAGGAATTCACCCCTCCACTTT. The chain has TRBV9 and TRBJ1-6, with D hard to call. CDR1 is SGDLS, CDR2 YYNGEE, per germline. The V gene lost 3 bases and the J gene lost 7 bases, with 5 bases spanning the gap. The CDR3 is 12 amino acids.

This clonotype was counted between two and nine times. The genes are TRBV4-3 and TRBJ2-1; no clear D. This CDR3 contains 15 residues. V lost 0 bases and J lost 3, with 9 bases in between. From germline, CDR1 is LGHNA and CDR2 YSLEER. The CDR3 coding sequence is TGCGCCAGCAGCCAAGAGAGTTTCCGCTACAATGAGCAGTTCTTC. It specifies CASSQESFRYNEQFF.

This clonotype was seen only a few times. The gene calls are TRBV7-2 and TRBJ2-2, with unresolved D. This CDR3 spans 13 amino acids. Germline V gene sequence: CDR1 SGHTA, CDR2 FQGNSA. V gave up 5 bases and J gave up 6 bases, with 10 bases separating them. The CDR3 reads CASSLRVPGELFF. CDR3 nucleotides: TGTGCCAGCAGCCTAAGGGTCCCCGGGGAGCTGTTTTTT.

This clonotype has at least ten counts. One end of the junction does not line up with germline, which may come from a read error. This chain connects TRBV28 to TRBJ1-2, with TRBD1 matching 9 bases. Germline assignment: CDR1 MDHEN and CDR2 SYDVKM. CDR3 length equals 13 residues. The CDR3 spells CASSLGGQGKVAF. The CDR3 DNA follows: TGTGCCAGCAGTTTAGGGGGACAGGGAAAAGTGGCCTTC.

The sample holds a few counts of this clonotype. The CDR3 sequence: CASSPPGGAGGQGEQFF. CDR3 nucleotides: TGTGCCAGCAGCCCCCCGGGGGGAGCGGGGGGGCAGGGTGAGCAGTTCTTC. V and J are TRBV7-2 and TRBJ2-1; 10 nucleotides align to TRBD2. The ends lost 5 bases at V and 9 bases at J; junction bases unmatched: 16. This CDR3 contains 17 residues. Germline CDR1 SGHTA, CDR2 FQGNSA.

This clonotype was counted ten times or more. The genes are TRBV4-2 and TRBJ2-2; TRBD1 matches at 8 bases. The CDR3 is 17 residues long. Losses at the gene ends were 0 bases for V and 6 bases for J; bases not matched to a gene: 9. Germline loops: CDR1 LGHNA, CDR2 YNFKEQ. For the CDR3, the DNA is TGTGCCAGCAGCCAAGAATCGCAGGGGGCTTCTTCCGGGGAGCTGTTTTTT. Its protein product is CASSQESQGASSGELFF.